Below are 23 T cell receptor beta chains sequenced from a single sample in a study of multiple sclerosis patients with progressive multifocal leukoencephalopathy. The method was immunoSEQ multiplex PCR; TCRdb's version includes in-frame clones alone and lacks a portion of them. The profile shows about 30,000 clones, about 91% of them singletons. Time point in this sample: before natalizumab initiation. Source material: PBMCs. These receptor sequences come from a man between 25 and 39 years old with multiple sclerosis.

Here the CDR3 DNA reads TGTGCCAGCAGACCACGACGGTACACTGAAGCTTTCTTT. Translation: CASRPRRYTEAFF. The chain recombines TRBV6-5 with TRBJ1-1; D ambiguous. Looked up from germline, CDR1 is MNHEY and CDR2 is SVGAGI. The V and J ends lost 6 bases and 3 bases respectively, with 11 bases between them. The CDR3 sequence is 13 residues long.

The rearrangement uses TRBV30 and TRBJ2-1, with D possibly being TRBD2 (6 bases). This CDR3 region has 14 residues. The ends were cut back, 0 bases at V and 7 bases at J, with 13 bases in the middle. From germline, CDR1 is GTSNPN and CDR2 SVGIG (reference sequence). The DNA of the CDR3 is TGTGCCTGGAGTGTACGTGGCGGGGCAAATGAGCAGTTCTTC. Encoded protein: CAWSVRGGANEQFF.

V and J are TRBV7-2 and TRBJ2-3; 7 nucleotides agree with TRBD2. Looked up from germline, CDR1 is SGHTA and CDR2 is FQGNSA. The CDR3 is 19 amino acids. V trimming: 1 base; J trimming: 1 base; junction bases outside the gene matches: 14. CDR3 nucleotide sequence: TGTGCCAGCAGCTTAGGAGCGGGAAGGTCTGGGAGTGGCACAGATACGCAGTATTTT. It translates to CASSLGAGRSGSGTDTQYF.

Written as DNA, the CDR3 is TGCGCCAGCAGCCAACACCCCTTAGCGGGGGGGAGGGACACAGATACGCAGTATTTT. It translates to CASSQHPLAGGRDTDTQYF. The rearrangement uses TRBV4-1 and TRBJ2-3; 11 nucleotides align to TRBD2. Germline CDR1 reads MGHRA; CDR2 reads YSYEKL. With V trimmed by 2 bases and J by 2 bases, 12 bases remained unmatched. The CDR3 covers 19 residues.

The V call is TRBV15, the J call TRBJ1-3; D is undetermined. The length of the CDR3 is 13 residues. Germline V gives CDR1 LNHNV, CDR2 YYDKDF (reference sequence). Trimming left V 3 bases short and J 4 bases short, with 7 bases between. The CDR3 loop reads CATSRPRGNTIYF. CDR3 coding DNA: TGTGCCACCAGCAGGCCTCGAGGAAACACCATATATTTT. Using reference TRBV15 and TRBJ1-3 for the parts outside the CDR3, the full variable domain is DAMVIQNPRYQVTQFGKPVTLSCSQTLNHNVMYWYQQKSSQAPKLLFHYYDKDFNNEADTPDNFQSRRPNTSFCFLDIRSPGLGDTAMYLCATSRPRGNTIYFGEGSWLTVV.

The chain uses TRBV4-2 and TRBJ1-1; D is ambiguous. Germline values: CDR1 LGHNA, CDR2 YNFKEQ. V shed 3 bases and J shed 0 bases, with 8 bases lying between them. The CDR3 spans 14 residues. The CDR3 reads CASSQETLNTEAFF. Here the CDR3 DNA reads TGTGCCAGCAGCCAGGAAACCTTGAACACTGAAGCTTTCTTT.

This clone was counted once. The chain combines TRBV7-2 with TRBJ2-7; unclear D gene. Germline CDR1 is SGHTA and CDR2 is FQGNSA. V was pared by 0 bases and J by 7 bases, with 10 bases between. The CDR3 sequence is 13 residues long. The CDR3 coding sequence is TGTGCCAGCAGCTTAGCCCCCTCTCGAGAGCAGTACTTC. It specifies CASSLAPSREQYF.

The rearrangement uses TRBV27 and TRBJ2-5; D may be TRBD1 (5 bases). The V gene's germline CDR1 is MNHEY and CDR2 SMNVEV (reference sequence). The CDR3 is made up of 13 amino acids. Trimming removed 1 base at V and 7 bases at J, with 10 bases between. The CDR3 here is CASSLLRQGTQYF. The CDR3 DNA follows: TGTGCCAGCAGTTTATTACGGCAGGGGACCCAGTACTTC.

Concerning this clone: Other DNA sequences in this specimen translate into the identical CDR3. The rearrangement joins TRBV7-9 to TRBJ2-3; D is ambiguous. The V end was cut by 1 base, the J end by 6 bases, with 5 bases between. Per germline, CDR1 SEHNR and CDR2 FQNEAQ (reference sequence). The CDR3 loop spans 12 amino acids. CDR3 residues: CASSLVADTQYF. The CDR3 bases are TGTGCCAGCAGCTTAGTCGCGGATACGCAGTATTTT.

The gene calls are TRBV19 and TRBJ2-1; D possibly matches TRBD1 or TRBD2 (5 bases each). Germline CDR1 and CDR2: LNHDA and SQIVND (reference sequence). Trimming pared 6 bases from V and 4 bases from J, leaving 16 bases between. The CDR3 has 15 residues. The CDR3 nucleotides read TGTGCCAGTAGCCTTGACTGGGGACGTTACAATGAGCAGTTCTTC. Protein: CASSLDWGRYNEQFF.

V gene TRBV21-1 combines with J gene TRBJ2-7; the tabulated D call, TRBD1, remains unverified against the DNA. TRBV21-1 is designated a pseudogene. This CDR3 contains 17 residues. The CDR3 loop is CASSKAVGTGGRYEQYF. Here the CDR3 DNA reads TGTGCCAGCAGCAAAGCCGTCGGGACAGGGGGCCGGTACGAGCAGTACTTC.

The CDR3 reads CASSRTPQETQYF. In DNA form, the CDR3 reads TGCGCCAGCAGCAGGACACCCCAAGAGACCCAGTACTTC. This chain uses TRBV4-3 with TRBJ2-5, with a possible D match to TRBD1 (5 bases). Germline CDR1 is LGHNA and CDR2 is YSLEER. The CDR3 runs to 13 residues. Trimming took off 5 bases at V and 1 base at J, with 8 bases between the two ends.

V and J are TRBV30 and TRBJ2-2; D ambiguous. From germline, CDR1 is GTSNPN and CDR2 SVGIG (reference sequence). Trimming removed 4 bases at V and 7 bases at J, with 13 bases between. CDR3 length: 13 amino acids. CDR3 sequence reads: CAWNEGRHGELFF. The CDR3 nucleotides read TGTGCCTGGAATGAAGGTCGACACGGGGAGCTGTTTTTT.

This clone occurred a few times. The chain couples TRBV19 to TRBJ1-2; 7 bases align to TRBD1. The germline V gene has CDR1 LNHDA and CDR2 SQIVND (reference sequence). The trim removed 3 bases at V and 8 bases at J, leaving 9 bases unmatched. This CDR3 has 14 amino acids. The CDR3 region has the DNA TGTGCCAGTAGTATGGGGCAGGGGGAACAGGGCTACACCTTC. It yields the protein CASSMGQGEQGYTF.

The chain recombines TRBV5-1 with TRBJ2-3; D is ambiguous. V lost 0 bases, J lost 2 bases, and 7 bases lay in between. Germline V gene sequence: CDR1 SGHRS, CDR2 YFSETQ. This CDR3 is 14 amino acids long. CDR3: CASSLAENTDTQYF. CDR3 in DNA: TGCGCCAGCAGCTTGGCCGAAAACACAGATACGCAGTATTTT. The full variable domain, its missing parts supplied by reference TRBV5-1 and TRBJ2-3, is KAGVTQTPRYLIKTRGQQVTLSCSPISGHRSVSWYQQTPGQGLQFLFEYFSETQRNKGNFPGRFSGRQFSNSRSEMNVSTLELGDSALYLCASSLAENTDTQYFGPGTRLTVL.

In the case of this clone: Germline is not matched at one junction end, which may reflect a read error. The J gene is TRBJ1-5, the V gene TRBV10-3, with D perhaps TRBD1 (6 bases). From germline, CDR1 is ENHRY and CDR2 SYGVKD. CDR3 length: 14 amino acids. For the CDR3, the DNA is TGTGCCAGCAGTGAGACGTCAGGGGTGCAGCCCCAGCATTTT. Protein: CASSETSGVQPQHF.

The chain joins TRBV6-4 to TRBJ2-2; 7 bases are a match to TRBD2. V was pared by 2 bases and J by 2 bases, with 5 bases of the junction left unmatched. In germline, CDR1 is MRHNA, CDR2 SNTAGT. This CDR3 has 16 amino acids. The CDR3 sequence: CASSDGAGFNTGELFF. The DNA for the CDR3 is TGTGCCAGCAGTGACGGAGCGGGGTTTAACACCGGGGAGCTGTTTTTT.

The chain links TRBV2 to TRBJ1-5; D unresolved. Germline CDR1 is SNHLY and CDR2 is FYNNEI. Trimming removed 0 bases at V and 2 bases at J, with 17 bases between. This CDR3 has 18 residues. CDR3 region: CASSEALRGSIGNQPQHF. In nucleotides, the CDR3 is TGTGCCAGCAGTGAAGCGCTTAGAGGCAGCATTGGCAATCAGCCCCAGCATTTT.

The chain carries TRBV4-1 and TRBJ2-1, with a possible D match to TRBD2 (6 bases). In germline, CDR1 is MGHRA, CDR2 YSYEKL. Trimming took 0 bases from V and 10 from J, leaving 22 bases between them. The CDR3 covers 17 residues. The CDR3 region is CASSQDRGGELPLEQFF. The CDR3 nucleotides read TGCGCCAGCAGCCAAGATCGAGGCGGGGAGCTACCTTTGGAGCAGTTCTTC.

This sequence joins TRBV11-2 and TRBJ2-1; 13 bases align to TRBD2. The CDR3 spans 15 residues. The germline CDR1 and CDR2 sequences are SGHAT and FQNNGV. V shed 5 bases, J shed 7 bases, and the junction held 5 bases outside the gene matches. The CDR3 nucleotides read TGTGCCAGCAGCCAACTAGCGGGAGGGCCGAATGAGCAGTTCTTC. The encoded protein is CASSQLAGGPNEQFF. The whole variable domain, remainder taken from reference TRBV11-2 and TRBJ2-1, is EAGVAQSPRYKIIEKRQSVAFWCNPISGHATLYWYQQILGQGPKLLIQFQNNGVVDDSQLPKDRFSAERLKGVDSTLKIQPAKLEDSAVYLCASSQLAGGPNEQFFGPGTRLTVL.

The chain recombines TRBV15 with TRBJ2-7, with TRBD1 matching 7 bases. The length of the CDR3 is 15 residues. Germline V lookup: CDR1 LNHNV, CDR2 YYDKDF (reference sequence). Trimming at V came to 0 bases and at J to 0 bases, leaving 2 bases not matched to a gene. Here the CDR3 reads CATSRDTGASYEQYV. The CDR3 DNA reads TGTGCCACCAGCAGAGATACAGGGGCCTCCTACGAGCAGTACGTC.

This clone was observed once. CDR3 sequence: CASTPGSSPLHF. The CDR3 bases are TGTGCCAGCACCCCAGGTTCCTCACCCCTCCACTTT. V gene TRBV2 combines with J gene TRBJ1-6; D gene uncertain. Germline V gene data show CDR1 as SNHLY and CDR2 as FYNNEI. V was clipped by 7 bases and J by 10 bases, with 11 bases between them. The CDR3 sequence is 12 residues long.

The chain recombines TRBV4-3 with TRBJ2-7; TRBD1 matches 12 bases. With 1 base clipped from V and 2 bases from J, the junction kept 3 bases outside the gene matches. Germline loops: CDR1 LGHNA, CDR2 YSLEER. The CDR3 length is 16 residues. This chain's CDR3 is CASSQGDRGQPYEQYF. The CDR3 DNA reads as TGCGCCAGCAGCCAAGGGGACAGGGGGCAACCCTACGAGCAGTACTTC.